The T cell receptor beta chain described here comes from a study of a mutant IDH1 vaccine in newly diagnosed glioma. Study outcomes and limitations: Across multiple MHC alleles, about 95% of patients had vaccine-induced responses.

Comment on this clone: Its antigen remains unknown.

Assay: immunoSEQ multiplex PCR; the TCRdb copy retains only in-frame clones and omits some. The sample includes more than 50,000 clones, about 86% of them seen just once. Specified time point: baseline, week 1 (first vaccination visit). Treatment given: pre-vaccination baseline after standard-of-care therapy. Donors harbored newly found WHO grade 3 or 4 IDH1-mutant, ATRX-lost astrocytomas. Trimming removed 5 bases at V and 10 bases at J, with 15 bases between. The CDR3 is made up of 13 amino acids. Germline-derived CDR1 and CDR2 are LNHDA and SQIVND (reference sequence). The chain carries TRBV19 and TRBJ2-1; D is perhaps TRBD1 or TRBD2 (5 bases each). The TCR originated in a man aged 25 to 45 with glioma. The specimen comprised PBMCs, sampled from a glioma patient treated with radiotherapy, temozolomide or both. Here the CDR3 reads CASSPSLGVEQFF. The CDR3 DNA reads TGTGCCAGTAGTCCCTCTCTGGGGGTAGAGCAGTTCTTC. Supplemented by reference TRBV19 and TRBJ2-1, the full variable domain reads DGGITQSPKYLFRKEGQNVTLSCEQNLNHDAMYWYRQDPGQGLRLIYYSQIVNDFQKGDIAEGYSVSREKKESFPLTVTSAQKNPTAFYLCASSPSLGVEQFFGPGTRLTVL.